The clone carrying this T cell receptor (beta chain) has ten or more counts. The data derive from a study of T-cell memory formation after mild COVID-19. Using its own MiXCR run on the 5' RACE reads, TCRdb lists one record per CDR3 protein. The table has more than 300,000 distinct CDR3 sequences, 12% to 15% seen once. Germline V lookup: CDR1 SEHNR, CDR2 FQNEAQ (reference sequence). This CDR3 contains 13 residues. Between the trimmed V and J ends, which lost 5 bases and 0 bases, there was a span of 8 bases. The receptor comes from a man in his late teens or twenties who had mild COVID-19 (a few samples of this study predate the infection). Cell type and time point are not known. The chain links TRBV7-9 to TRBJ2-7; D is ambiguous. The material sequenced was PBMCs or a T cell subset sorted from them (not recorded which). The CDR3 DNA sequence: TGTGCCAGCAGCCAAGGCAGCTCCTACGAGCAGTACTTC. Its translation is CASSQGSSYEQYF. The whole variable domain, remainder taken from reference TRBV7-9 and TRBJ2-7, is DTGVSQNPRHKITKRGQNVTFRCDPISEHNRLYWYRQTLGQGPEFLTYFQNEAQLEKSRLLSDRFSAERPKGSFSTLEIQRTEQGDSAMYLCASSQGSSYEQYFGPGTRLTVT.